These 25 T cell receptor beta chains originate from one sample sequenced in a study of neurological immune-mediated disorders. A single record per CDR3 protein comes from TCRdb applying MiXCR to the 5' RACE reads. The table records roughly 45,000 distinct CDR3 sequences, roughly 3.2% of them present only once. The sample consisted of PBMCs. The receptors were sampled from a woman in her forties or fifties with multiple sclerosis.

This clonotype was observed at least ten times. The chain joins TRBV7-8 to TRBJ1-1; D is unresolved. Germline lookup yields CDR1 SGHVS and CDR2 FQNEAQ. The CDR3 contains 14 residues. V lost 3 bases and J 0 bases, leaving 8 bases between the germline ends. CDR3 region: CASSFSRVNTEAFF. Written as DNA, the CDR3 is TGTGCCAGCAGCTTCTCGAGGGTGAACACTGAAGCTTTCTTT.

This clonotype was found many times. The rearrangement links TRBV7-9 to TRBJ2-6, with D possibly matching TRBD1 (6 bases). V was pared by 3 bases and J by 2 bases, with 11 bases between. From germline, CDR1 is SEHNR and CDR2 FQNEAQ (reference sequence). The CDR3 contains 16 residues. DNA for the CDR3: TGTGCCAGCAGCTTTCTCCGGACAGCTGGGGCCAACGTCCTGACTTTC. It specifies CASSFLRTAGANVLTF.

Many counts were recorded for this clonotype. The gene calls are TRBV10-2 and TRBJ2-5, with D perhaps matching TRBD1 (6 bases). Germline CDR1 and CDR2: WSHSY and SAAADI. Trimming took off 2 bases at V and 5 bases at J, with 18 bases between the two ends. The CDR3 sequence is 16 residues long. In DNA, the CDR3 is TGCGCCAGCAGTGAGCTCAAGCAGGGGTACCCGGAGACCCAGTACTTC. Translated: CASSELKQGYPETQYF.

Ten or more counts support this clonotype. The V call is TRBV7-9, the J call TRBJ2-3; TRBD2 aligns across 9 bases. Trimming removed 1 base from V and 2 bases from J; junction bases left unmatched: 7. Germline V gene sequence: CDR1 SEHNR, CDR2 FQNEAQ (reference sequence). The CDR3 has 17 residues. CDR3 residues: CASSLVRLAGNTDTQYF. DNA of the CDR3: TGTGCCAGCAGCTTAGTTAGGCTAGCGGGAAACACAGATACGCAGTATTTT.

This clonotype was seen ten or more times. The chain joins TRBV20-1 to TRBJ2-1, with a weak D call TRBD1 (6 bases). CDR3 size: 15 residues. The V gene's germline CDR1 is DFQATT and CDR2 SNEGSKA (reference sequence). The V and J ends lost 6 bases and 1 base respectively, with 16 bases between them. The CDR3 loop reads CSAKAPRGSYNEQFF. The CDR3 nucleotides read TGCAGTGCAAAAGCTCCCAGGGGTTCCTACAATGAGCAGTTCTTC.

This clonotype was counted ten times or more. This chain uses TRBV11-3 with TRBJ2-1; 10 bases are shared with TRBD2. V shed 5 bases, J shed 7 bases, and the junction held 5 bases outside the gene matches. This CDR3 region has 14 residues. Germline assignment: CDR1 SGHNT and CDR2 YENEEA. The CDR3 sequence is CASSTGLAENEQFF. In nucleotides, the CDR3 is TGTGCCAGCAGCACTGGACTAGCGGAAAATGAGCAGTTCTTC.

This rearrangement joins TRBV12-3 or TRBV12-4 to TRBJ2-7; D is possibly TRBD2 (6 bases). Trimming removed 5 bases at V and 2 bases at J, with 10 bases between. The CDR3 runs to 13 residues. Written as DNA, the CDR3 is TGTGCCAGCAGTAGACTAGTTGCCTACGAGCAGTACTTC. It encodes CASSRLVAYEQYF.

In its sample, this clonotype was seen many times. The chain has TRBV29-1 and TRBJ2-6; possible D gene TRBD2, 6 bases. Trimming pared 6 bases from V and 0 bases from J, leaving 15 bases between. The CDR3 has 16 amino acids. Germline CDR1 is SQVTM and CDR2 is ANQGSEA. The DNA for the CDR3 is TGCAGCGTCTTTGCGGGGCGGAACTCTGGGGCCAACGTCCTGACTTTC. It encodes CSVFAGRNSGANVLTF.

This clonotype was detected ten times or more. This sequence joins TRBV15 and TRBJ2-5, with TRBD1 matching 8 bases. The ends lost 4 bases at V and 5 bases at J; junction bases unmatched: 6. This CDR3 is built from 14 residues. CDR1 and CDR2 (germline): LNHNV, YYDKDF (reference sequence). CDR3 sequence (DNA): TGTGCCACCAGCATTACAGGGGGGATGGAGACCCAGTACTTC. Residues: CATSITGGMETQYF. Looking up the rest from reference TRBV15 and TRBJ2-5 gives the full variable domain: DAMVIQNPRYQVTQFGKPVTLSCSQTLNHNVMYWYQQKSSQAPKLLFHYYDKDFNNEADTPDNFQSRRPNTSFCFLDIRSPGLGDTAMYLCATSITGGMETQYFGPGTRLLVL.

This clonotype was detected many times. The V gene is TRBV6-6, the J gene TRBJ1-6; D unresolved. The V gene's germline CDR1 is MNHNY and CDR2 SVGAGI (reference sequence). Trimming took off 2 bases at V and 12 bases at J, with 11 bases between the two ends. The CDR3 contains 13 residues. CDR3 DNA sequence: TGTGCCAGCAGTTACGGACCCGGTGGACCCCTCCACTTT. Encoded protein: CASSYGPGGPLHF.

This clonotype was seen ten or more times. The chain carries TRBV29-1 and TRBJ2-7, with D uncertain. V was shortened by 5 bases and J by 3 bases, with 8 bases between the two germline ends. Germline lookup yields CDR1 SQVTM and CDR2 ANQGSEA. This CDR3 has 11 residues. The DNA of the CDR3 is TGCAGCGTTACTAAGAACTACGAGCAGTACGTC. Its protein product is CSVTKNYEQYV.

Many counts were recorded for this clonotype. This chain connects TRBV7-9 to TRBJ1-3; possible D gene TRBD1, 5 bases. Germline V gene data show CDR1 as SEHNR and CDR2 as FQNEAQ (reference sequence). V lost 0 bases to trimming and J lost 3 bases, with 6 bases between them. This CDR3 has 14 residues. CDR3 loop: CASSLAGVGNTIYF. The CDR3 DNA reads TGTGCCAGCAGCTTAGCGGGGGTTGGAAACACCATATATTTT.

This clonotype was picked up many times. This chain uses TRBV19 with TRBJ2-7; 8 bases are a match to TRBD2. After removal of 5 bases from V and 3 bases from J, the junction contained 9 bases not matched to a gene. The CDR3 has 15 amino acids. CDR1 is LNHDA and CDR2 is SQIVND in the germline V gene (reference sequence). The CDR3 reads CASSRTGLADYEQYF. The CDR3 region has the DNA TGTGCCAGTAGTCGAACTGGACTAGCAGACTACGAGCAGTACTTC. Complete variable domain (other parts from reference TRBV19 and TRBJ2-7): DGGITQSPKYLFRKEGQNVTLSCEQNLNHDAMYWYRQDPGQGLRLIYYSQIVNDFQKGDIAEGYSVSREKKESFPLTVTSAQKNPTAFYLCASSRTGLADYEQYFGPGTRLTVT.

This clonotype was seen many times. The V gene is TRBV12-3 or TRBV12-4, the J gene TRBJ1-1, with TRBD1 as a possible D gene (6 bases). The CDR3 sequence is 13 residues long. Trimming left V 2 bases short and J 10 bases short, with 14 bases between. CDR3 residues: CASSLKGGVGAFF. In DNA form, the CDR3 reads TGTGCCAGCAGTTTAAAGGGGGGGGTTGGAGCTTTCTTT.

The sample holds many counts of this clonotype. The chain is built from TRBV7-9 and TRBJ1-2; TRBD1 is a possible D gene (5 bases). The CDR3 length is 14 residues. Trimming took off 1 base at V and 9 bases at J, with 15 bases between the two ends. The germline CDR1 and CDR2 sequences are SEHNR and FQNEAQ (reference sequence). CDR3 sequence reads: CASSLGFQGISYTF. The CDR3 DNA reads as TGTGCCAGCAGCTTAGGGTTCCAGGGAATAAGCTACACCTTC. Complete variable domain (other parts from reference TRBV7-9 and TRBJ1-2): DTGVSQNPRHKITKRGQNVTFRCDPISEHNRLYWYRQTLGQGPEFLTYFQNEAQLEKSRLLSDRFSAERPKGSFSTLEIQRTEQGDSAMYLCASSLGFQGISYTFGSGTRLTVV.

There are many counts of this clonotype. V is TRBV6-2 or TRBV6-3 and J is TRBJ1-2, with 8 bases that match TRBD1. In germline, CDR1 is MNHEY, CDR2 SVGEGT. This CDR3 comprises 15 residues. The V segment lost 5 bases and the J segment 2 bases; nucleotides outside the gene matches: 7. CDR3 DNA: TGTGCCAGCAGTGCCAGCCGGGACAGGAACTATGGCTACACCTTC. It yields the protein CASSASRDRNYGYTF.

This clonotype showed up just a few times. The junction departs from the called germline gene at one end, perhaps through a read error. J is TRBJ2-5 and V is TRBV3-1; D call uncertain. This CDR3 is 12 amino acids long. Germline V gene data show CDR1 as LGHDT and CDR2 as YNNKEL (reference sequence). CDR3 loop: CDSSKGFETQYF. CDR3 DNA sequence: TGTGACAGCAGCAAAGGATTCGAGACCCAGTACTTC.

The sample holds many counts of this clonotype. This chain joins TRBV7-9 and TRBJ2-7, with 7 bases lining up with TRBD1. This CDR3 is built from 14 residues. V was pared by 2 bases and J by 3 bases, with 4 bases of the junction left unmatched. Germline CDR1 reads SEHNR; CDR2 reads FQNEAQ (reference sequence). The DNA for the CDR3 is TGTGCCAGCAGCTTAACAGGGGTAAACTACGAGCAGTACTTC. Protein product: CASSLTGVNYEQYF.

This clonotype was detected ten times or more. The chain uses TRBV5-1 and TRBJ2-1; 7 bases are shared with TRBD2. CDR3 length: 12 amino acids. Germline V gene lookup returns CDR1 SGHRS and CDR2 YFSETQ. Trimming at V came to 5 bases and at J to 8 bases, leaving 4 bases not matched to a gene. CDR3 region: CASSREGDEQFF. As DNA, the CDR3 is TGCGCCAGCAGTAGGGAGGGCGATGAGCAGTTCTTC.

This clonotype has a count of ten or more. The chain combines TRBV18 with TRBJ1-5, with D perhaps TRBD1 (6 bases). From germline, CDR1 is KGHSH and CDR2 LQKENI. Between the trimmed V and J ends, which lost 3 bases and 3 bases, there was a span of 18 bases. The CDR3 has 17 amino acids. Written as DNA, the CDR3 is TGTGCCAGCTCACCTGGGGGCCTAAGCGGACTCAATCAGCCCCAGCATTTT. Translation gives CASSPGGLSGLNQPQHF.

There are many counts of this clonotype. The gene calls are TRBV12-3 or TRBV12-4 and TRBJ1-5; unclear D gene. This CDR3 is built from 15 residues. The ends were cut back, 5 bases at V and 0 bases at J, with 11 bases in the middle. The chain's CDR3 is CASSREANSNQPQHF. The CDR3 nucleotides are TGTGCCAGCAGTAGAGAAGCTAATAGCAATCAGCCCCAGCATTTT.

This clonotype was observed many times. V gene TRBV9 combines with J gene TRBJ2-3; tentative D call: TRBD1 (6 bases). Trimming took 4 bases from V and 2 from J, leaving 17 bases between them. This CDR3 is built from 16 residues. In germline, CDR1 is SGDLS, CDR2 YYNGEE. CDR3 sequence reads: CASSRFRDTPTDTQYF. The DNA of the CDR3 is TGTGCCAGCAGCAGGTTCCGGGACACCCCCACAGATACGCAGTATTTT.

In its sample, this clonotype was seen many times. This chain connects TRBV20-1 to TRBJ2-5, with D maybe TRBD1 (6 bases). The CDR3 sequence is 13 residues long. V was trimmed by 3 bases and J by 4 bases, leaving 12 bases between them. CDR1 DFQATT and CDR2 SNEGSKA come from the germline V gene (reference sequence). CDR3 DNA: TGCAGTGCTAGCGGAAGGGGGTTAGAGACCCAGTACTTC. Amino acids: CSASGRGLETQYF.

This clonotype was detected ten times or more. This rearrangement joins TRBV20-1 to TRBJ2-7; D is perhaps TRBD1 (5 bases). With 5 bases removed from V and 2 bases from J, the gap between germline ends came to 13 bases. The germline gives CDR1 DFQATT, CDR2 SNEGSKA (reference sequence). The CDR3 length is 13 residues. The CDR3 here is CSAPTGLPYEQYF. CDR3 DNA: TGCAGTGCTCCAACAGGTCTACCCTACGAGCAGTACTTC.

This clonotype appeared many times. The J gene is TRBJ1-1, the V gene TRBV10-2; D not resolved. This CDR3 has 13 amino acids. Germline V gives CDR1 WSHSY, CDR2 SAAADI. V was trimmed by 4 bases and J by 6 bases, leaving 12 bases between them. The CDR3 nucleotides are TGCGCCAGCAGTGTCGGTGTCACGGCTGAAGCTTTCTTT. Amino acid sequence: CASSVGVTAEAFF.